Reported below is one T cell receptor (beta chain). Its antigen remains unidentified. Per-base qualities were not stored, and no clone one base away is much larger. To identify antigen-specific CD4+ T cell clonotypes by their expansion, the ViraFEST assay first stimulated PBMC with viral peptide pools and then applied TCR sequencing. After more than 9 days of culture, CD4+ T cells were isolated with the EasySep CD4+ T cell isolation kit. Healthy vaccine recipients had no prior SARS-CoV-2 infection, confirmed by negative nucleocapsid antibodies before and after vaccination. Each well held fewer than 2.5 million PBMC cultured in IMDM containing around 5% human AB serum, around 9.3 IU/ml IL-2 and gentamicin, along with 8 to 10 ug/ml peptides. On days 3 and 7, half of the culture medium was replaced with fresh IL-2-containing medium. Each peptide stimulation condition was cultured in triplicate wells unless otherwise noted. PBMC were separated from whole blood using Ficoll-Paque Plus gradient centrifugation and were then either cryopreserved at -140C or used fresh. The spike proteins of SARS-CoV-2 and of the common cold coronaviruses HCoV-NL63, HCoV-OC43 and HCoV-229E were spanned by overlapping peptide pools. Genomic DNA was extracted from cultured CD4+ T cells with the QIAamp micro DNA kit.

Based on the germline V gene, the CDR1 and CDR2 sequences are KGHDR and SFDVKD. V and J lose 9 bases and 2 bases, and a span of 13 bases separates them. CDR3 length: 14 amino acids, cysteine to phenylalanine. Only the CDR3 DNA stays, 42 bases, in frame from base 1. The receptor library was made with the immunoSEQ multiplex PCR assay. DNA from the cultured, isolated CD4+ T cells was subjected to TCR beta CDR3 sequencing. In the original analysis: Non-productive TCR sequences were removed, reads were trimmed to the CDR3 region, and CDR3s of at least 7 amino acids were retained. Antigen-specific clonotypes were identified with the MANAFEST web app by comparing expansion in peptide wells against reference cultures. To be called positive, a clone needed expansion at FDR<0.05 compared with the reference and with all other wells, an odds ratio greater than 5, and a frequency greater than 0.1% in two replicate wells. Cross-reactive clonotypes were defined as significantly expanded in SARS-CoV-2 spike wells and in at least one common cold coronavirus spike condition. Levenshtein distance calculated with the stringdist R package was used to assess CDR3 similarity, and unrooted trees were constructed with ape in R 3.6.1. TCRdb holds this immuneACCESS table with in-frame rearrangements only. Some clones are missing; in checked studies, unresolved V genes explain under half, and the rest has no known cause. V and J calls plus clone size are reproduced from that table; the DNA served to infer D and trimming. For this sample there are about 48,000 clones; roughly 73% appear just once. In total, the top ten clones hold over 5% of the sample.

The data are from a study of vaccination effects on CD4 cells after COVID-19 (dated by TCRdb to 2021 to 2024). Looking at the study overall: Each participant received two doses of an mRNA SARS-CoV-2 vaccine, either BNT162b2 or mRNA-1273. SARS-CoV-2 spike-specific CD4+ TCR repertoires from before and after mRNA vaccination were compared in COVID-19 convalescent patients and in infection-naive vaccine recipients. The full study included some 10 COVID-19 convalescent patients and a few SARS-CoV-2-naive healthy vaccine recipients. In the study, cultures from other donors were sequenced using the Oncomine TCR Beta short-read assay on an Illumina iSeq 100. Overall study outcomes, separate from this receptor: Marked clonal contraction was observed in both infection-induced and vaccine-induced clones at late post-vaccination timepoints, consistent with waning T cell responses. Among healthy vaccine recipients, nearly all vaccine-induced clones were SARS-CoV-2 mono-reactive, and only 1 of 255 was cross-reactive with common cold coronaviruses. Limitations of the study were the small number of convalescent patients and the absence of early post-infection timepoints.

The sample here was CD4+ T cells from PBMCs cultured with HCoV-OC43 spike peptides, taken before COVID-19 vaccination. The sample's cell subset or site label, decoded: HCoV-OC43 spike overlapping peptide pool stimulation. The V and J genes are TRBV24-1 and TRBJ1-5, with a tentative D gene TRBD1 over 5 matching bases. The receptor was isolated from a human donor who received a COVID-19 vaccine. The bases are TGTGCCACCCAGCCTGCGGGGGGCAATCAGCCCCAGCATTTT. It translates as CATQPAGGNQPQHF.